This T cell receptor beta chain was documented in a study of early T cells in non-severe SARS-CoV-2 infection. Study-wide context: Bulk RNA taken from unsorted whole blood was sequenced, leaving chains unpaired.

This clonotype was counted ten times or more. Its matching antigen is unknown. This CDR3 comprises 15 residues. Germline-derived CDR1 and CDR2 are SGHTA and FQGNSA. Unmatched junction bases numbered 5, after V lost 5 bases and J lost 2 bases. Individual cDNA molecules received unique molecular identifiers. TCRdb analysed the 5' RACE reads with MiXCR anew, one entry per CDR3 protein. The sample has some 87,000 distinct CDR3 sequences, over 10% seen once; the top ten hold around 1.2%. Study observations and caveats: Matching with VDJdb favored anti-spike CD8 responses (missing private and CD4 specificities).

Source material: whole blood. The sequence came from an adult who was a healthcare worker with PCR-confirmed SARS-CoV-2 infection or an uninfected control (not recorded which). The J gene is TRBJ2-3, the V gene TRBV7-2; TRBD2 matches 9 bases. The CDR3 region is CASSTIAGVTDTQYF. The CDR3 DNA sequence: TGTGCCAGCAGCACAATAGCGGGAGTCACAGATACGCAGTATTTT.